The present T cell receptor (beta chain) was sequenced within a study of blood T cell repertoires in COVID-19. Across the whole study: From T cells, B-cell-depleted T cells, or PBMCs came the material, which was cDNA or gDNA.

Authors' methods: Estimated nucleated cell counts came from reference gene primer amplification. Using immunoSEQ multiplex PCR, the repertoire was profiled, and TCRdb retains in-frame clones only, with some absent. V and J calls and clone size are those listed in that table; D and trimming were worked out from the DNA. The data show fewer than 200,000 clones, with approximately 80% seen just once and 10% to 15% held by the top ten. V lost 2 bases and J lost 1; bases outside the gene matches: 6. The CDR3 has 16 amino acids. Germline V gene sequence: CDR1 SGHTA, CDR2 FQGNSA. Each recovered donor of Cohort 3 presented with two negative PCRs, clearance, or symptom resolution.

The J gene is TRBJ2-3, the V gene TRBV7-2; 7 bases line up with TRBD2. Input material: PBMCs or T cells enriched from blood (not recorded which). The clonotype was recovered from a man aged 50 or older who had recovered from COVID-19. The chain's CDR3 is CASSLRGGGGTDTQYF. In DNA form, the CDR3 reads TGTGCCAGCAGCTTAAGGGGCGGGGGAGGCACAGATACGCAGTATTTT.